This T cell receptor (beta chain) was identified during a study of PD-L1 blockade in urothelial cancer. Overall study: Treatment start was followed by blood analysis at 3 weeks (second dose) and again at 6 weeks. Across blood samples, T cells had a median count of around 140,000.

Sequencing used immunoSEQ multiplex PCR; TCRdb keeps in-frame clones, though not all of them. The sample records about 52,000 clones, 60% to 85% being singletons. The V end lost 5 bases, the J end lost 3 bases, and 13 bases lay between the germline ends. The CDR3 is 15 residues long. Germline V gene lookup returns CDR1 KGHSH and CDR2 LQKENI. The chain links TRBV18 to TRBJ1-4; possible D gene TRBD1, 5 bases. This clonotype was obtained from a man aged 70-80 years with urothelial cancer. The sequenced sample was PBMCs, obtained around atezolizumab (anti-PD-L1) treatment. The CDR3 DNA reads TGTGCCAGCTCATCCACAGGATCTTCTAATGAAAAACTGTTTTTT. It codes for CASSSTGSSNEKLFF.